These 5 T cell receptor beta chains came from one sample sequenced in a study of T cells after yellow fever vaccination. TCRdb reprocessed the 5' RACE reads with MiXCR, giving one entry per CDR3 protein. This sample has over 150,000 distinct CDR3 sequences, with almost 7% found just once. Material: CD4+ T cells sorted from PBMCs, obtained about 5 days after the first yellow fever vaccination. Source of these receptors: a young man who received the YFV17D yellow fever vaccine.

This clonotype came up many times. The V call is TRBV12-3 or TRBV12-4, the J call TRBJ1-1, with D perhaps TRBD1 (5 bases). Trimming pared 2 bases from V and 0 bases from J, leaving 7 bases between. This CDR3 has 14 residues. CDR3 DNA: TGTGCCAGCAGTTTAAGGGGCGTGAACACTGAAGCTTTCTTT. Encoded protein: CASSLRGVNTEAFF.

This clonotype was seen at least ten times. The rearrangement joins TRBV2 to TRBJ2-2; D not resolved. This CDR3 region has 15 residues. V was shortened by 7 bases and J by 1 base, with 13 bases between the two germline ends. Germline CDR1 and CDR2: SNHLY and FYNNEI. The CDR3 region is CASTSSRLNTGELFF. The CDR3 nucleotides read TGTGCCAGCACCAGCAGTAGGTTGAACACCGGGGAGCTGTTTTTT.

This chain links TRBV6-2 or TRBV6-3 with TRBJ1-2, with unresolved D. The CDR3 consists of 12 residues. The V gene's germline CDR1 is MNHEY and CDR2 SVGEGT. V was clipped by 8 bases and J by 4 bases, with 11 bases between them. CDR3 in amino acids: CASSETSYGYTF. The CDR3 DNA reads TGTGCCAGCTCGGAGACCTCCTATGGCTACACCTTC.

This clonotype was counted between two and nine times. For the CDR3, the DNA is TGCGCCAGCAGCCACCCCTTAATACGGCGGGGAGTCCAAGAGACCCAGTACTTC. This gives the protein CASSHPLIRRGVQETQYF. V usage is TRBV4-1 and J usage is TRBJ2-5; D may be TRBD2 (6 bases). This CDR3 spans 18 amino acids. Trimming took off 3 bases at V and 1 base at J, with 21 bases between the two ends. Germline CDR1 MGHRA, CDR2 YSYEKL.

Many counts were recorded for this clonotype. The CDR3 DNA sequence: TGTGCCAGCTCAGTGGGACAGAACTATGGCTACACCTTC. Residues: CASSVGQNYGYTF. The J gene is TRBJ1-2, the V gene TRBV18; 7 bases are a match to TRBD1. Trimming removed 5 bases from V and 2 bases from J; junction bases left unmatched: 2. Germline V CDR1 and CDR2: KGHSH, LQKENI. This CDR3 spans 13 amino acids.